This entry is about one T cell receptor (beta chain). This record comes from a study of OX40 agonist ivuxolimab in advanced cancers. Sampling of blood occurred at baseline, cycle 4 day 1, and cycle 7 day 1. The germline V gene encodes CDR1 SGHTA and CDR2 FQGTGA. The CDR3 is made up of 17 amino acids. Trimming left V 4 bases short and J 3 bases short, with 19 bases between. TCRdb keeps only in-frame clones here, not all; method: immunoSEQ multiplex PCR. The sample records some 72,000 clones, roughly 80% being singletons. This clonotype originated in an adult with an advanced solid tumor such as melanoma, head and neck, liver or kidney cancer. The rearrangement uses TRBV7-3 and TRBJ2-1; D is perhaps TRBD2 (5 bases). Source: CD4+ or CD8+ T cells sorted from blood, taken in a trial of the OX40 agonist ivuxolimab. CDR3 sequence (DNA): TGTGCCAGCAGCTCCATAGAGGGCTACCCTTTCTACAATGAGCAGTTCTTC. Its translation: CASSSIEGYPFYNEQFF.